These 20 T cell receptor beta chains came from one sample sequenced in a study of stem cell transplantation in POMP-related autoinflammatory disease. Study-level points and caveats: In patients with PRAID, every analyzed T-cell subset tended to show lower diversity and higher clonality. Unique TRB V-J gene pairings were limited in number in patients with PRAID.

No antigen has been identified for these receptors. The assay was immunoSEQ multiplex PCR, and TCRdb's table has in-frame clones only and misses some. This table has around 11,000 clones, approximately 86% appearing once. The source was CD8+ T cells from PBMCs, collected before stem cell transplantation. These receptors all stem from a human donor with POMP-related autoinflammation and immune dysregulation (PRAID).

V usage is TRBV7-6 and J usage is TRBJ1-1, with D possibly matching TRBD1 (5 bases). Germline CDR1 is SGHVS and CDR2 is FNYEAQ. Trimming removed 7 bases from V and 8 bases from J, with 17 bases in between. CDR3 size: 13 residues. In DNA form, the CDR3 reads TGTGCCAGCACCTCCGGGGGTGGCAGCGAAGCTTTCTTT. Amino acids: CASTSGGGSEAFF.

Here the CDR3 DNA reads TGTGCCAGCAGTGTTGAGGGTAGCGGGGGTGTTGGAGATACGCAGTATTTT. Translation: CASSVEGSGGVGDTQYF. The genes are TRBV2 and TRBJ2-3; 9 nucleotides line up with TRBD2. Trimming took 4 bases from V and 5 from J; bases not matched to a gene: 13. This CDR3 region has 17 residues. CDR1 SNHLY and CDR2 FYNNEI come from the germline V gene.

This chain joins TRBV6-1 and TRBJ2-1, with D perhaps TRBD1 (6 bases). V lost 4 bases, J lost 3 bases, and 13 bases lay in between. CDR1 and CDR2 from the germline V gene are MNHNS and SASEGT. This CDR3 spans 15 amino acids. In nucleotides, the CDR3 is TGTGCCAGCAGTGCTACAGGGATAATCTACAATGAGCAGTTCTTC. It encodes CASSATGIIYNEQFF.

This clone was detected only a few times. One end of the junction fails to match germline, which may point to a read error. CDR3 sequence reads: CASSSGPLDYYSPLHF. The CDR3 region has the DNA TGTGCCAGCAGCTCCGGGCCCCTTGACTATTATTCACCCCTCCACTTT. V is TRBV28 and J is TRBJ1-6; D remains ambiguous. This CDR3 has 16 amino acids. The germline V gene has CDR1 MDHEN and CDR2 SYDVKM. The full variable domain, with the rest looked up from reference TRBV28 and TRBJ1-6, is DVKVTQSSRYLVKRTGEKVFLECVQDMDHENMFWYRQDPGLGLRLIYFSYDVKMKEKGDIPEGYSVSREKKERFSLILESASTNQTSMYLCASSSGPLDYYSPLHFGNGTRLTVT.

V gene TRBV6-6 combines with J gene TRBJ1-1, with D perhaps TRBD1 (5 bases). Trimming removed 2 bases at V and 4 bases at J, with 11 bases between. Per the germline V gene, CDR1 is MNHNY and CDR2 is SVGAGI (reference sequence). CDR3 length equals 14 residues. CDR3 sequence reads: CASSYGGSGTEAFF. CDR3 coding DNA: TGTGCCAGCAGTTACGGGGGTTCCGGCACTGAAGCTTTCTTT.

The J gene is TRBJ2-7, the V gene TRBV27; D uncertain. The length of the CDR3 is 16 residues. Germline V gene data show CDR1 as MNHEY and CDR2 as SMNVEV (reference sequence). V dropped 4 bases and J dropped 3 bases, with 19 bases sitting between them. The CDR3 DNA follows: TGTGCCAGCAGTTCATTCGTGCGCGAGCCCTACTACGAGCAGTACTTC. Its translation: CASSSFVREPYYEQYF.

This clone was observed once. V is TRBV7-2 and J is TRBJ1-4, with D possibly TRBD1 on 6 matching bases. The germline V gene encodes CDR1 SGHTA and CDR2 FQGNSA. V lost 3 bases, J lost 8 bases, and 16 bases lay in between. The CDR3 has 15 amino acids. CDR3 region: CASSFGGGYREKLFF. CDR3 DNA sequence: TGTGCCAGCAGCTTCGGGGGGGGCTATAGGGAAAAACTGTTTTTT. The full variable domain, its missing parts supplied by reference TRBV7-2 and TRBJ1-4, is GAGVSQSPSNKVTEKGKDVELRCDPISGHTALYWYRQSLGQGLEFLIYFQGNSAPDKSGLPSDRFSAERTGGSVSTLTIQRTQQEDSAVYLCASSFGGGYREKLFFGSGTQLSVL.

The rearrangement links TRBV4-1 to TRBJ1-3, with 8 positions matching TRBD1. Germline CDR1 MGHRA, CDR2 YSYEKL. CDR3 length equals 14 residues. With V trimmed by 0 bases and J by 8 bases, 3 bases remained unmatched. The CDR3 is CASSQDQGAHTIYF. CDR3 coding DNA: TGCGCCAGCAGCCAAGATCAGGGGGCCCACACCATATATTTT.

J is TRBJ1-2 and V is TRBV9; 8 nucleotides align to TRBD1. Trimming at V came to 4 bases and at J to 8 bases, leaving 10 bases not matched to a gene. Per the germline V gene, CDR1 is SGDLS and CDR2 is YYNGEE. The CDR3 runs 14 residues. CDR3 bases: TGTGCCAGCAGCTCTAGGGACAGGAGGCGAGGCTACACCTTC. It translates to CASSSRDRRRGYTF.

This clone was detected only a few times. The rearrangement links TRBV7-9 to TRBJ1-2, with TRBD1 matching over 9 bases. CDR1 is SEHNR and CDR2 is FQNEAQ in the germline V gene (reference sequence). Trimming removed 2 bases from V and 6 bases from J; junction bases left unmatched: 4. CDR3 length: 14 amino acids. CDR3 residues: CASSLNRGLHGYTF. CDR3 sequence (DNA): TGTGCCAGCAGCTTAAACAGGGGGCTTCATGGCTACACCTTC.

J is TRBJ2-3 and V is TRBV7-6; TRBD2 aligns across 11 bases. This CDR3 is 20 amino acids long. CDR1 is SGHVS, CDR2 FNYEAQ, per germline. With 3 bases clipped from V and 6 bases from J, the junction kept 20 bases outside the gene matches. Here the CDR3 DNA reads TGTGCCAGCAGCTTCACCCCGGGGGCTCTAGCGGGGGGCGCCACGGATACGCAGTATTTT. Its protein product is CASSFTPGALAGGATDTQYF.

In its sample, this clone was seen a few times. This chain uses TRBV10-1 with TRBJ2-7; D is perhaps TRBD2 (5 bases). Germline V gene sequence: CDR1 WNHNN, CDR2 SYGVQD (reference sequence). The V and J ends lost 2 bases and 5 bases respectively, with 16 bases between them. The CDR3 covers 15 residues. In DNA form, the CDR3 reads TGCGCCAGCAGTGAGGGGTGGGAGCGAGAGAACGAGCAGTACTTC. Translated: CASSEGWERENEQYF.

This sequence joins TRBV7-9 and TRBJ2-3; TRBD1 is a possible D gene (6 bases). Trimming shortened V by 5 bases and J by 5 bases, and 14 bases separated the two germline ends. This CDR3 comprises 14 residues. Germline V gene lookup returns CDR1 SEHNR and CDR2 FQNEAQ (reference sequence). CDR3 DNA sequence: TGTGCCAGCAGCCCATATTCAGGGGAAGATACGCAGTATTTT. This encodes CASSPYSGEDTQYF.

This clone came up once. The chain combines TRBV11-2 with TRBJ2-1; no reliable D call. The germline CDR1 and CDR2 sequences are SGHAT and FQNNGV. V lost 0 bases and J 7 bases, leaving 10 bases between the germline ends. This CDR3 has 14 amino acids. CDR3 bases: TGTGCCAGCAGCTTAGAATACTCTACTAATGAGCAGTTCTTC. Its translation is CASSLEYSTNEQFF.

The chain recombines TRBV5-6 with TRBJ2-5; 7 bases line up with TRBD2. Germline V gives CDR1 SGHDT, CDR2 YYEEEE. V lost 0 bases and J lost 4; bases outside the gene matches: 6. The CDR3 is 15 amino acids. CDR3 sequence (DNA): TGTGCCAGCAGCTTGGTTCGCGGGAGTCGAGAGACCCAGTACTTC. This sequence encodes CASSLVRGSRETQYF.

The gene calls are TRBV30 and TRBJ2-3; D is perhaps TRBD1 or TRBD2 (6 bases each). The germline V gene has CDR1 GTSNPN and CDR2 SVGIG (reference sequence). Trimming pared 4 bases from V and 3 bases from J, leaving 17 bases between. The CDR3 length is 15 residues. DNA of the CDR3: TGTGCCTGGACTACGGGAGCAGGGGCTACAGATACGCAGTATTTT. Translating it yields CAWTTGAGATDTQYF.

The chain couples TRBV30 to TRBJ2-6, with TRBD2 as a possible D gene (5 bases). Germline V lookup: CDR1 GTSNPN, CDR2 SVGIG (reference sequence). The CDR3 sequence is 14 residues long. V was pared by 8 bases and J by 3 bases, with 14 bases between. The CDR3 reads CALEAGDGANVLTF. CDR3 in DNA: TGTGCCCTCGAAGCCGGGGATGGGGCCAACGTCCTGACTTTC.

The rearrangement links TRBV7-6 to TRBJ2-7; 9 positions match TRBD1. Trimming took 1 base from V and 4 from J; bases not matched to a gene: 11. The CDR3 spans 17 residues. In germline, CDR1 is SGHVS, CDR2 FNYEAQ. In DNA form, the CDR3 reads TGTGCCAGCAGCTTAGGGACACCCGGGACAGGGTTTTACGAGCAGTACTTC. Its translation: CASSLGTPGTGFYEQYF.

V is TRBV10-2 and J is TRBJ2-3; TRBD1 agrees at 8 bases. The CDR3 contains 14 residues. Trimming took 4 bases from V and 1 from J; bases not matched to a gene: 1. Looked up from germline, CDR1 is WSHSY and CDR2 is SAAADI. Here the CDR3 DNA reads TGCGCCAGCAGTGTGACAGGGGGCACAGATACGCAGTATTTT. Residues: CASSVTGGTDTQYF.

The chain couples TRBV29-1 to TRBJ2-3, with D maybe TRBD1 (5 bases). Germline lookup yields CDR1 SQVTM and CDR2 ANQGSEA. CDR3 length: 15 residues. The germline V and J ends were trimmed by 1 base and 3 bases, with 14 bases remaining between them. The CDR3 here is CSVEGLGVWTDTQYF. CDR3 in DNA: TGCAGCGTTGAAGGCTTAGGGGTTTGGACAGATACGCAGTATTTT.